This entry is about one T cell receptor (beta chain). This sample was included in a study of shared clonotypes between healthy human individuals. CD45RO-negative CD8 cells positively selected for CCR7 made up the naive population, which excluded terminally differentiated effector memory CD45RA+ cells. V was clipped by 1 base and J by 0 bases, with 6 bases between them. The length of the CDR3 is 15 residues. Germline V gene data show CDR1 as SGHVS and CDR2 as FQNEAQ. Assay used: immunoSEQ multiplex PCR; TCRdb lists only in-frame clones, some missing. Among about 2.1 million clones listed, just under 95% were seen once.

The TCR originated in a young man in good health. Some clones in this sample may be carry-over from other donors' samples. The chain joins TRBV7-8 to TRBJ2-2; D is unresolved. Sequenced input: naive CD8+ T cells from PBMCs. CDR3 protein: CASSLGLANTGELFF. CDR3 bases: TGTGCCAGCAGCTTAGGTCTAGCGAACACCGGGGAGCTGTTTTTT.